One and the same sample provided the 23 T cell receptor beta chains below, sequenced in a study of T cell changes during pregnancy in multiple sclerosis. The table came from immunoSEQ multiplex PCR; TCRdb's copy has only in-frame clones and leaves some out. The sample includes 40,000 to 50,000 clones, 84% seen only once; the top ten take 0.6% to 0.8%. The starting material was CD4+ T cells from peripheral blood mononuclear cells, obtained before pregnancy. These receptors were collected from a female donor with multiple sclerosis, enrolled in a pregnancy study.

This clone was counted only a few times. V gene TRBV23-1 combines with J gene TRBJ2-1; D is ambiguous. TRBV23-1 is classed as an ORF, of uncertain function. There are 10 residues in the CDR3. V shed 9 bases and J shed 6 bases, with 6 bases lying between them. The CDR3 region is CARFSNEQFF. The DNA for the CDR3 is TGCGCCAGATTTAGCAATGAGCAGTTCTTC.

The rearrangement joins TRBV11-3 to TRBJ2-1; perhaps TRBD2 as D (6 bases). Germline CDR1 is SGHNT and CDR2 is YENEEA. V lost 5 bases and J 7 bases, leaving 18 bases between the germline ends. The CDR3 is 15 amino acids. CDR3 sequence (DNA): TGTGCCAGCAGCCCAGGACCGGGAGAAGGTAATGAGCAGTTCTTC. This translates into CASSPGPGEGNEQFF.

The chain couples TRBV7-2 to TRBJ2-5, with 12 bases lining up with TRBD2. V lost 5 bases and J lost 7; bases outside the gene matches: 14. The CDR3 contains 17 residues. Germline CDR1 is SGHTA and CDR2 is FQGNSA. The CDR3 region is CASSAKTSGSVGTTQYF. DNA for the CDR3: TGTGCCAGCAGCGCCAAGACTAGCGGGAGCGTCGGGACGACCCAGTACTTC. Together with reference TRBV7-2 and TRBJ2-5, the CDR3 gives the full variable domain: GAGVSQSPSNKVTEKGKDVELRCDPISGHTALYWYRQSLGQGLEFLIYFQGNSAPDKSGLPSDRFSAERTGGSVSTLTIQRTQQEDSAVYLCASSAKTSGSVGTTQYFGPGTRLLVL.

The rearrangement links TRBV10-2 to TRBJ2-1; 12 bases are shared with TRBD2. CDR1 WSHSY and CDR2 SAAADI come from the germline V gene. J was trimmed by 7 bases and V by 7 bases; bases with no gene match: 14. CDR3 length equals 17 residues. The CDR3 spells CASTKSGTSGPGNEQFF. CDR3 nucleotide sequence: TGCGCCAGCACCAAAAGTGGGACTAGCGGGCCAGGGAATGAGCAGTTCTTC.

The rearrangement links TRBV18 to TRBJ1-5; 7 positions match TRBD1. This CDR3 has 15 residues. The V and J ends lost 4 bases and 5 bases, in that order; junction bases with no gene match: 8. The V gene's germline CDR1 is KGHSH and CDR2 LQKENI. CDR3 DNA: TGTGCCAGCTCACTGTCGTGGCAGGGGGATCAGCCCCAGCATTTT. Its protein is CASSLSWQGDQPQHF.

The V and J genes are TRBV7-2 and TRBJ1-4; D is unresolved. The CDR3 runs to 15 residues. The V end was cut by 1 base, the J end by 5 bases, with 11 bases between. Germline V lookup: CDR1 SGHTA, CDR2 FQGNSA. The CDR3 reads CASSLVGVRNEKLFF. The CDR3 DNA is TGTGCCAGCAGCTTAGTGGGCGTTCGGAATGAAAAACTGTTTTTT.

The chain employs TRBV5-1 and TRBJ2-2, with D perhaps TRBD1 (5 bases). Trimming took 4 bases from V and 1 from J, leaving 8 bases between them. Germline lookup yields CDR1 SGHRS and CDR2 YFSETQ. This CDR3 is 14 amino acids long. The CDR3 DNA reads TGCGCCAGCAGCGCCAGGGTGAACACCGGGGAGCTGTTTTTT. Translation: CASSARVNTGELFF.

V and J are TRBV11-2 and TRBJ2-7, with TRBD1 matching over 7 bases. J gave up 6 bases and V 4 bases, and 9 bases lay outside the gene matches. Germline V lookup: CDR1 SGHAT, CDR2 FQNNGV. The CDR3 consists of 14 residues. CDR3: CASSWLQGPSEQYF. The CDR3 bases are TGTGCCAGCAGCTGGTTACAGGGGCCCTCCGAGCAGTACTTC.

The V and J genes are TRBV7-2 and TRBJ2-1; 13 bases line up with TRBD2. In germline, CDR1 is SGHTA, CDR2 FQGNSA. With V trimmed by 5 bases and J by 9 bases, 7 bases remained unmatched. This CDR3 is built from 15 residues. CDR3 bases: TGTGCCAGCAGCGGGACTAGCGGGAAGTGGGTTGAGCAGTTCTTC. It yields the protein CASSGTSGKWVEQFF.

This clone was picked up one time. CDR3 bases: TGTGCCAGCAACGAAAAAGGGGGCAGTGAAGCTTTCTTT. Encoded protein: CASNEKGGSEAFF. The chain combines TRBV7-9 with TRBJ1-1, with 7 bases identical to TRBD1. Germline values: CDR1 SEHNR, CDR2 FQNEAQ (reference sequence). CDR3 length: 13 amino acids. Trimming took 7 bases from V and 7 from J; bases not matched to a gene: 9.

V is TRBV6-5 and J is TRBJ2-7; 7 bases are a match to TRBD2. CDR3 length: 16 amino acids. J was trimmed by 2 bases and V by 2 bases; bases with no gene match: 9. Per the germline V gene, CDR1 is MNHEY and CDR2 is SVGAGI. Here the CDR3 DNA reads TGTGCCAGCAGTTACGGCGGGCTAGCGGAGACCTACGAGCAGTACTTC. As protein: CASSYGGLAETYEQYF.

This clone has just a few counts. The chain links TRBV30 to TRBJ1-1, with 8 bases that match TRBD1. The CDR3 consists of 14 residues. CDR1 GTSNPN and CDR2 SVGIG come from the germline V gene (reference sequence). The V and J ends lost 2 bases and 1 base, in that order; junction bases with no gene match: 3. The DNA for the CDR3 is TGTGCCTGGAGTCCCGGGACAGGGAACACTGAAGCTTTCTTT. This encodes CAWSPGTGNTEAFF.

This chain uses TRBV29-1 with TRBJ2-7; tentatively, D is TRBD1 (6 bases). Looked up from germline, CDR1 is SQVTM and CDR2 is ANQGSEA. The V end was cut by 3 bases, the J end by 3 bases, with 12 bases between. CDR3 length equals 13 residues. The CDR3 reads CSVEDRRSYEQYF. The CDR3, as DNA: TGCAGCGTTGAGGACAGAAGAAGCTACGAGCAGTACTTC.

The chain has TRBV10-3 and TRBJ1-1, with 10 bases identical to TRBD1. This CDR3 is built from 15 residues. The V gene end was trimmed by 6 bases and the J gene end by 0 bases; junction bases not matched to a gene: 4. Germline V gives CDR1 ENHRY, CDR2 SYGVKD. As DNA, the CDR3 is TGTGCCATCAGGGGGACAGGGGCTATGAACACTGAAGCTTTCTTT. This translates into CAIRGTGAMNTEAFF.

The CDR3 spells CASSPRKGQAFF. CDR3 bases: TGTGCCAGCTCACCCCGTAAGGGGCAAGCTTTCTTT. This chain uses TRBV18 with TRBJ1-1; weak D call: TRBD1 (5 bases). The germline gives CDR1 KGHSH, CDR2 LQKENI. Trimming pared 3 bases from V and 9 bases from J, leaving 11 bases between. The CDR3 length is 12 residues.

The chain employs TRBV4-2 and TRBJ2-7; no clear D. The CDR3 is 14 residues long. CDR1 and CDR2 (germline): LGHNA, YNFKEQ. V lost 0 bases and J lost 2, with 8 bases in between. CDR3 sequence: CASSQDPETYEQYF. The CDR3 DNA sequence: TGTGCCAGCAGCCAAGATCCCGAGACCTACGAGCAGTACTTC.

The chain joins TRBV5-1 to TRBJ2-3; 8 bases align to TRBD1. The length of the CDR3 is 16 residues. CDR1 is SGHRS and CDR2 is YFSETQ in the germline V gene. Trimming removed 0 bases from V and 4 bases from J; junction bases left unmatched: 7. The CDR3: CASSLAGGTSADTQYF. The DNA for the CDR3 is TGCGCCAGCAGCTTGGCAGGGGGCACATCCGCAGATACGCAGTATTTT.

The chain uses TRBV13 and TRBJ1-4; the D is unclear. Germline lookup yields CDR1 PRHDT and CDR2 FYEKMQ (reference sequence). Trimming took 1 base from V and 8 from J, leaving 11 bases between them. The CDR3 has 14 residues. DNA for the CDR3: TGTGCCAGCAGCTTAGTGGGTCGGGAGGAAAAACTGTTTTTT. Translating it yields CASSLVGREEKLFF. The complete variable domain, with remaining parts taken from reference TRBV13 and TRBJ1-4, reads AAGVIQSPRHLIKEKRETATLKCYPIPRHDTVYWYQQGPGQDPQFLISFYEKMQSDKGSIPDRFSAQQFSDYHSELNMSSLELGDSALYFCASSLVGREEKLFFGSGTQLSVL.

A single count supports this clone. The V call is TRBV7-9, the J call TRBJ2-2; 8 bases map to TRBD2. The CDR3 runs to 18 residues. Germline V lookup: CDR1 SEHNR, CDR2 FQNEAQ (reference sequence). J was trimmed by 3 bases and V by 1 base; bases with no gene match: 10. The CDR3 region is CASSLGFREGHYTGELFF. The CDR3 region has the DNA TGTGCCAGCAGCTTAGGCTTCCGGGAGGGCCATTACACCGGGGAGCTGTTTTTT.

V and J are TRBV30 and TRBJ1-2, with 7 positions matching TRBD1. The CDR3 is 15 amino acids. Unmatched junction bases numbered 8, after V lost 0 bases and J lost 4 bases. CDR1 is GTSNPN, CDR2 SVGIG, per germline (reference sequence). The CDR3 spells CAWSVTGARPYGYTF. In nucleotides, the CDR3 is TGTGCCTGGAGTGTTACAGGGGCTAGGCCCTATGGCTACACCTTC.

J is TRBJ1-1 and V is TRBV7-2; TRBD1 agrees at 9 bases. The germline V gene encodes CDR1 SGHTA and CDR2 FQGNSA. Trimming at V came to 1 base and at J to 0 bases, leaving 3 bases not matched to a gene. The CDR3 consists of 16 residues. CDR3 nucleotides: TGTGCCAGCAGCTTAGGGACAGGGGTTCTGAACACTGAAGCTTTCTTT. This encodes CASSLGTGVLNTEAFF.

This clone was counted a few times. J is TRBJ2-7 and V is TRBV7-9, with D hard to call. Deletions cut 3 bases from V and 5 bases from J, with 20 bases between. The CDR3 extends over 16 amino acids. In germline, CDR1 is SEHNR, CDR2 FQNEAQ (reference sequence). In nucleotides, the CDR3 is TGTGCCAGCAGCTTTTCACCCACCGGTTCCATCCACGAGCAGTACTTC. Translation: CASSFSPTGSIHEQYF. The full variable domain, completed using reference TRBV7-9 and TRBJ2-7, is DTGVSQNPRHKITKRGQNVTFRCDPISEHNRLYWYRQTLGQGPEFLTYFQNEAQLEKSRLLSDRFSAERPKGSFSTLEIQRTEQGDSAMYLCASSFSPTGSIHEQYFGPGTRLTVT.

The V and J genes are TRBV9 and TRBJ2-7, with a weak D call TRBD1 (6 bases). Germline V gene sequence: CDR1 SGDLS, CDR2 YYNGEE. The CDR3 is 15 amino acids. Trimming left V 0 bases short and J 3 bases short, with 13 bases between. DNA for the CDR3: TGTGCCAGCAGCGTAGGGGCAGGGGCCCTCTACGAGCAGTACTTC. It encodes CASSVGAGALYEQYF. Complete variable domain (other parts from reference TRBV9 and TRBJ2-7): DSGVTQTPKHLITATGQRVTLRCSPRSGDLSVYWYQQSLDQGLQFLIQYYNGEERAKGNILERFSAQQFPDLHSELNLSSLELGDSALYFCASSVGAGALYEQYFGPGTRLTVT.